The 26 T cell receptor beta chains listed next were all sequenced from one sample in a study of cytomegalovirus exposure and HLA in healthy donors. PCR was performed using 60 Vbeta and 13 Jbeta primers. Profiling relied on immunoSEQ multiplex PCR, and the TCRdb table lists in-frame clones only, not all of them. The top ten clones hold 0.95% to 1.3% of a sample with under 200,000 clones, roughly 84% of them seen once. The sequenced material came from PBMCs. The receptors derive from a man aged 25 to 40 in good health and CMV-seronegative.

This chain uses TRBV9 with TRBJ1-4; possibly TRBD1 for D (6 bases). The V and J ends lost 4 bases and 6 bases respectively, with 19 bases between them. This CDR3 has 16 residues. In germline, CDR1 is SGDLS, CDR2 YYNGEE. The CDR3 loop is CASSPQSGRGDEKLFF. The CDR3 DNA reads as TGTGCCAGCAGCCCACAATCCGGCAGGGGTGATGAAAAACTGTTTTTT. The full variable domain, its missing parts supplied by reference TRBV9 and TRBJ1-4, is DSGVTQTPKHLITATGQRVTLRCSPRSGDLSVYWYQQSLDQGLQFLIQYYNGEERAKGNILERFSAQQFPDLHSELNLSSLELGDSALYFCASSPQSGRGDEKLFFGSGTQLSVL.

The chain carries TRBV11-2 and TRBJ2-7; D is unclear. Germline lookup yields CDR1 SGHAT and CDR2 FQNNGV. Deletions cut 3 bases from V and 0 bases from J, with 3 bases between. This CDR3 is built from 12 residues. The CDR3 DNA reads as TGTGCCAGCAGCTTTAACTCCTACGAGCAGTACTTC. Translating it yields CASSFNSYEQYF.

The gene calls are TRBV5-3 and TRBJ2-2; 12 bases line up with TRBD1. TRBV5-3 belongs to the ORF category, with a function that is uncertain. J gave up 4 bases and V 7 bases, and 11 bases lay outside the gene matches. The CDR3 has 17 residues. CDR3 sequence: CARETGTGGESTGELFF. CDR3 bases: TGTGCCAGAGAGACCGGGACAGGGGGCGAGTCCACCGGGGAGCTGTTTTTT.

The chain combines TRBV5-1 with TRBJ2-4, with D maybe TRBD1 (6 bases). This CDR3 spans 14 amino acids. Trimming shortened V by 4 bases and J by 2 bases, and 10 bases separated the two germline ends. Germline CDR1 is SGHRS and CDR2 is YFSETQ. The CDR3 region has the DNA TGCGCCAGCAGCAGCGGACAGACCAAAAACATTCAGTACTTC. Its protein is CASSSGQTKNIQYF.

CDR3 nucleotide sequence: TGTGCCAGCAGCTTGGTCGCAGGGCCCTATGGCTACACCTTC. It translates to CASSLVAGPYGYTF. The chain uses TRBV5-6 and TRBJ1-2; D might be TRBD1 (5 bases). The V end lost 0 bases, the J end lost 4 bases, and 10 bases lay between the germline ends. Germline V lookup: CDR1 SGHDT, CDR2 YYEEEE. The CDR3 runs to 14 residues.

The genes are TRBV28 and TRBJ1-2; D may be TRBD1 (5 bases). V was cut by 1 base and J by 3 bases, with 9 bases left in between. From germline, CDR1 is MDHEN and CDR2 SYDVKM. The CDR3 length is 14 residues. CDR3 nucleotide sequence: TGTGCCAGCAGTTTATACGCGGGGGACTATGGCTACACCTTC. Encoded protein: CASSLYAGDYGYTF.

This clone was counted once. V and J are TRBV4-1 and TRBJ1-4, with D possibly TRBD1 on 6 matching bases. Germline assignment: CDR1 MGHRA and CDR2 YSYEKL. The V end lost 5 bases, the J end lost 8 bases, and 21 bases lay between the germline ends. The CDR3 runs to 16 residues. The CDR3 DNA reads TGCGCCAGCAGCTCTGATCAGGGCAGGGGTAAGGAAAAACTGTTTTTT. Translation: CASSSDQGRGKEKLFF.

V and J are TRBV13 and TRBJ2-7; 10 bases are a match to TRBD2. Trimming removed 5 bases from V and 0 bases from J; junction bases left unmatched: 7. Per the germline V gene, CDR1 is PRHDT and CDR2 is FYEKMQ (reference sequence). The CDR3 sequence is 16 residues long. CDR3 nucleotide sequence: TGTGCCAGCAGCCTAAACTTAGCGGGAGGCTCCTACGAGCAGTACTTC. Its protein product is CASSLNLAGGSYEQYF. The whole variable domain, filled in from reference TRBV13 and TRBJ2-7, reads AAGVIQSPRHLIKEKRETATLKCYPIPRHDTVYWYQQGPGQDPQFLISFYEKMQSDKGSIPDRFSAQQFSDYHSELNMSSLELGDSALYFCASSLNLAGGSYEQYFGPGTRLTVT.

The chain has TRBV13 and TRBJ2-5; 10 nucleotides match TRBD2. With the DNA end fitting TRBJ2-7 better, the J assignment may be wrong. In germline, CDR1 is PRHDT, CDR2 FYEKMQ (reference sequence). The CDR3 is made up of 17 amino acids. CDR3 loop: CASSSHPLAGASYEQYF. CDR3 nucleotide sequence: TGTGCCAGCAGCTCCCATCCTCTAGCGGGAGCCTCCTACGAGCAGTACTTC.

This clone turned up a few times. This chain connects TRBV11-2 to TRBJ1-5; no clear D. Germline V gene lookup returns CDR1 SGHAT and CDR2 FQNNGV. The CDR3 is made up of 13 amino acids. V shed 4 bases and J shed 5 bases, with 9 bases lying between them. The DNA for the CDR3 is TGTGCCAGCAGCTCAGACGGTGATCAGCCCCAGCATTTT. This gives the protein CASSSDGDQPQHF.

V usage is TRBV5-4 and J usage is TRBJ2-5; 8 bases are a match to TRBD1. CDR1 is SGHNT, CDR2 YYREEE, per germline (reference sequence). The length of the CDR3 is 16 residues. V gave up 4 bases and J gave up 5 bases; unmatched junction bases: 13. The CDR3 DNA reads as TGTGCCAGCAGCCTAATGCAGGGGGCCCCTCGCGAGACCCAGTACTTC. Its protein product is CASSLMQGAPRETQYF.

This sequence joins TRBV5-4 and TRBJ1-5, with 7 bases fitting TRBD1. This CDR3 spans 12 amino acids. The J segment lost 14 bases and the V segment lost 3 bases, leaving 8 bases of the junction unmatched. CDR1 is SGHNT, CDR2 YYREEE, per germline (reference sequence). CDR3 amino acids: CASSWDTGTEHF. In DNA form, the CDR3 reads TGTGCCAGCAGCTGGGATACCGGGACAGAGCATTTT.

The V and J genes are TRBV30 and TRBJ1-1; maybe TRBD1 (5 bases). V lost 4 bases and J lost 6, with 18 bases in between. CDR1 is GTSNPN, CDR2 SVGIG, per germline (reference sequence). This CDR3 has 14 residues. Here the CDR3 DNA reads TGTGCCTGGACCTCTCCGGACAAGGGTCCTGAAGCTTTCTTT. Protein sequence: CAWTSPDKGPEAFF.

This chain joins TRBV27 and TRBJ1-1; 7 bases match TRBD1. V gave up 7 bases and J gave up 2 bases; unmatched junction bases: 13. The CDR3 has 16 residues. Looked up from germline, CDR1 is MNHEY and CDR2 is SMNVEV (reference sequence). This CDR3 is CASTLPGRGSNTEAFF. As DNA, the CDR3 is TGTGCCAGCACCCTACCCGGCAGGGGGTCTAACACTGAAGCTTTCTTT.

This clone was found once. The chain joins TRBV6-5 to TRBJ1-5; D might be TRBD1 (5 bases). Looked up from germline, CDR1 is MNHEY and CDR2 is SVGAGI. This CDR3 has 15 residues. The ends were cut back, 0 bases at V and 7 bases at J, with 13 bases in the middle. The CDR3 nucleotides are TGTGCCAGCAGTTACTCGGGGGGGGAGGGCCAGCCCCAGCATTTT. The encoded protein is CASSYSGGEGQPQHF.

The chain couples TRBV2 to TRBJ2-1; 9 nucleotides align to TRBD2. Germline trimming cut 6 bases from V and 8 bases from J; bases unmatched to any gene: 5. Per germline, CDR1 SNHLY and CDR2 FYNNEI. There are 13 residues in the CDR3. The CDR3 is CASRASGKDEQFF. Here the CDR3 DNA reads TGTGCCAGCAGGGCTAGCGGGAAGGATGAGCAGTTCTTC.

V is TRBV29-1 and J is TRBJ2-5; D is perhaps TRBD2 (6 bases). V lost 4 bases to trimming and J lost 11 bases, with 20 bases between them. The germline CDR1 and CDR2 sequences are SQVTM and ANQGSEA. CDR3 length equals 13 residues. The CDR3 region is CSVGGVEVGEQYF. As DNA, the CDR3 is TGCAGCGTTGGGGGGGTTGAGGTGGGTGAGCAGTACTTC. The full variable domain, with the rest looked up from reference TRBV29-1 and TRBJ2-5, is SAVISQKPSRDICQRGTSLTIQCQVDSQVTMMFWYRQQPGQSLTLIATANQGSEATYESGFVIDKFPISRPNLTFSTLTVSNMSPEDSSIYLCSVGGVEVGEQYFGPGTRLLVL.

J is TRBJ2-5 and V is TRBV27, with 9 bases lining up with TRBD2. The J call is uncertain, as TRBJ2-7 better fits the DNA end. Germline lookup yields CDR1 MNHEY and CDR2 SMNVEV (reference sequence). This CDR3 has 15 amino acids. The CDR3 is CASRGLAGRPYEQYF. CDR3 nucleotide sequence: TGTGCCAGCCGAGGTCTAGCGGGGAGACCCTACGAGCAGTACTTC.

The chain links TRBV9 to TRBJ2-1, with TRBD2 matching over 9 bases. V shed 2 bases, J shed 5 bases, and the junction held 2 bases outside the gene matches. Germline V CDR1 and CDR2: SGDLS, YYNGEE. The CDR3 loop spans 14 amino acids. CDR3 sequence: CASSVTSGHNEQFF. DNA for the CDR3: TGTGCCAGCAGCGTGACTAGCGGACACAATGAGCAGTTCTTC.

The gene calls are TRBV6-1 and TRBJ2-5; D ambiguous. This CDR3 contains 15 residues. Deletions cut 2 bases from V and 4 bases from J, with 14 bases between. From germline, CDR1 is MNHNS and CDR2 SASEGT. The chain's CDR3 is CASSETMGSGETQYF. The CDR3 nucleotides are TGTGCCAGCAGTGAAACCATGGGCTCCGGAGAGACCCAGTACTTC.

The chain recombines TRBV7-5 with TRBJ2-7; the table assigns TRBD2, which was not confirmed against the DNA. TRBV7-5 represents a pseudogene. The CDR3 is 12 amino acids. This CDR3 reads CARSFGGLEQYF. The CDR3 DNA sequence: TGTGCCAGAAGCTTTGGAGGGTTAGAGCAGTACTTC.

This chain links TRBV10-1 with TRBJ2-1, with D possibly TRBD1 on 6 matching bases. Looked up from germline, CDR1 is WNHNN and CDR2 is SYGVQD (reference sequence). The V gene lost 3 bases and the J gene lost 14 bases, with 11 bases spanning the gap. The CDR3 spans 11 residues. The CDR3 is CASSDGSGEFF. The CDR3 DNA sequence: TGCGCCAGCAGTGATGGGTCAGGGGAGTTCTTC.

V usage is TRBV2 and J usage is TRBJ1-5; a weak D match, TRBD1 (6 bases). CDR3 length: 15 amino acids. V was shortened by 6 bases and J by 1 base, with 13 bases between the two germline ends. CDR1 and CDR2 from the germline V gene are SNHLY and FYNNEI. As DNA, the CDR3 is TGTGCCAGCAGCCCCGGGACATTGAGCAATCAGCCCCAGCATTTT. Amino acid sequence: CASSPGTLSNQPQHF. Supplemented by reference TRBV2 and TRBJ1-5, the full variable domain reads EPEVTQTPSHQVTQMGQEVILRCVPISNHLYFYWYRQILGQKVEFLVSFYNNEISEKSEIFDDQFSVERPDGSNFTLKIRSTKLEDSAMYFCASSPGTLSNQPQHFGDGTRLSIL.

The chain links TRBV28 to TRBJ1-1, with 7 bases that match TRBD1. The germline CDR1 and CDR2 sequences are MDHEN and SYDVKM. The trim removed 6 bases at V and 2 bases at J, leaving 6 bases unmatched. The CDR3 length is 14 residues. The CDR3 is CASSLDRTNTEAFF. The CDR3 DNA sequence: TGTGCCAGCAGCTTGGACAGGACAAACACTGAAGCTTTCTTT.

This clone was observed a single time. J is TRBJ2-5 and V is TRBV29-1; 7 nucleotides match TRBD2. V shed 4 bases and J 4 bases; nucleotides not matched to a gene: 6. The germline CDR1 and CDR2 sequences are SQVTM and ANQGSEA. The CDR3 is 13 amino acids. CDR3 DNA: TGCAGCGTTGTCCCAGGGAGGGTAGAGACCCAGTACTTC. This encodes CSVVPGRVETQYF. The full variable domain, rest sourced from reference TRBV29-1 and TRBJ2-5, is SAVISQKPSRDICQRGTSLTIQCQVDSQVTMMFWYRQQPGQSLTLIATANQGSEATYESGFVIDKFPISRPNLTFSTLTVSNMSPEDSSIYLCSVVPGRVETQYFGPGTRLLVL.

This sequence joins TRBV6-5 and TRBJ2-7; a possible D gene is TRBD2 (6 bases). Germline V gene data show CDR1 as MNHEY and CDR2 as SVGAGI. This CDR3 is 15 amino acids long. Deletions cut 5 bases from V and 3 bases from J, with 17 bases between. DNA for the CDR3: TGTGCCAGCAGTCCGGGGGAGTGGAGAAACTACGAGCAGTACTTC. It encodes CASSPGEWRNYEQYF.